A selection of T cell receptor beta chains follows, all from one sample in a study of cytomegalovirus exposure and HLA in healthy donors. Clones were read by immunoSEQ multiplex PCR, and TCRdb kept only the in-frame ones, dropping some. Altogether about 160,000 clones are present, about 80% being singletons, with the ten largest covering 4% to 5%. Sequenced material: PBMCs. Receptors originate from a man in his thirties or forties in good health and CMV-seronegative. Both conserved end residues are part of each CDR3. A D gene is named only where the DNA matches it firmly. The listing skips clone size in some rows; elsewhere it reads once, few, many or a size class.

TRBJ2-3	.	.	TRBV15	TGTGCCACCAGCAGGAGGTCTAGCACAGATACGCAGTATTTT	CATSRRSSTDTQYF
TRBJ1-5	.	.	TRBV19	TGTGCCAGCCGACTCGGAGTACTTAGCAATCAGCCCCAGCATTTT	CASRLGVLSNQPQHF
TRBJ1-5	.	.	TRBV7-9	TGTGCCAGCAGCCCAGGTTCGGGAGGGAATCAGCCCCAGCATTTT	CASSPGSGGNQPQHF
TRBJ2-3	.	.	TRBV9	TGTGCCAGCAGCGTGGTTCTGGGAGCAGATACGCAGTATTTT	CASSVVLGADTQYF
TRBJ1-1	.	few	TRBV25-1	TGTGCCAGCAACCTCCGCGGGGTGAACACTGAAGCTTTCTTT	CASNLRGVNTEAFF
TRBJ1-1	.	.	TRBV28	TGTGCCAGCAGTTTCCCTCTAACTAGTACTGAAGCTTTCTTT	CASSFPLTSTEAFF
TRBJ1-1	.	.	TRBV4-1	TGCGCCAGCAGCCAAGGTCCCGGGACATTGAACACTGAAGCTTTCTTT	CASSQGPGTLNTEAFF
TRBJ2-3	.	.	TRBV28	TGTGCCAGCAGTTCGATAAGTCGGGATACGCAGTATTTT	CASSSISRDTQYF
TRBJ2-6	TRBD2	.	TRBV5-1	TGCGCCAGCACCAACTTTAGCGGGAGGAATGGGGCCAACGTCCTGACTTTC	CASTNFSGRNGANVLTF
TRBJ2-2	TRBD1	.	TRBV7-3	TGTGCCAGCAGCCCAAAGGGCCGGGACAGCTTGCAGGGGACCGGGGAGCTGTTTTTT	CASSPKGRDSLQGTGELFF
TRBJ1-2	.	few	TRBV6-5	TGTGCCAGCAGTTACTCGAGGGGGGGCTATGGCTACACCTTC	CASSYSRGGYGYTF
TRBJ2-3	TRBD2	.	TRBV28	TGTGCCAGCAGTTCCGGGACTAGGGTTACGCAGTATTTT	CASSSGTRVTQYF
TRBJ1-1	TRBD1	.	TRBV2	TGTGCCAGCAGCCAGGACAGGGGGGTGGGAGTAGCTTTCTTT	CASSQDRGVGVAFF
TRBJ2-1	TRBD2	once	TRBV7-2	TGTGCCAGCAGCTTTGTCAGCGGGGGGGCCTACAATGAGCAGTTCTTC	CASSFVSGGAYNEQFF
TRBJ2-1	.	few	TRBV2	TGTGCCAGCAGAGGAGGCAGCGGCCCGTATGAGCAGTTCTTC	CASRGGSGPYEQFF
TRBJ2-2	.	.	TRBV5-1	TGCGCCAGCAGCTTGCTAGGCAGTGAGACCGGGGAGCTGTTTTTT	CASSLLGSETGELFF
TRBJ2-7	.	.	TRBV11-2	TGTGCCAGCAGCTTAGATCAGGGACTCCACATCTCCTACGAGCAGTACTTC	CASSLDQGLHISYEQYF
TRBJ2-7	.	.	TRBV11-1	TGTGCCAGCAGCTTCACGACAGCGCTGTACGAGCAGTACTTC	CASSFTTALYEQYF
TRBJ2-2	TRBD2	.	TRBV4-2	TGTGCCAGCAGCCTCTCCGGGGAGGGTACAGGCACCGGGGAGCTGTTTTTT	CASSLSGEGTGTGELFF
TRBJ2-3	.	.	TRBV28	TGTGCCAGCAGTTTAGGACTGGTCTCCGATACGCAGTATTTT	CASSLGLVSDTQYF